The 30 T cell receptor beta chains reported below all come from one sample, sequenced in a study of T cell responses to AZD1222 COVID-19 vaccine. Method: immunoSEQ multiplex PCR; TCRdb's copy keeps in-frame clones and lacks some. The sample carries approximately 72,000 clones, approximately 90% recorded once. Sequences were derived from peripheral blood, sampled 28 days after the second AZD1222 dose. Receptor source: an adult who received the AZD1222 COVID-19 vaccine.

This chain connects TRBV7-9 to TRBJ1-6; D call uncertain. From germline, CDR1 is SEHNR and CDR2 FQNEAQ (reference sequence). This CDR3 contains 12 residues. The V end lost 1 base, the J end lost 8 bases, and 3 bases lay between the germline ends. In DNA, the CDR3 is TGTGCCAGCAGCTTAGTCGATTCACCCCTCCACTTT. Translated: CASSLVDSPLHF.

In this sample, this clone turned up once. This sequence joins TRBV7-9 and TRBJ1-4; 10 bases align to TRBD1. The CDR3 consists of 15 residues. V lost 0 bases to trimming and J lost 6 bases; unmatched junction nucleotides: 1. Germline V gene data show CDR1 as SEHNR and CDR2 as FQNEAQ (reference sequence). CDR3 sequence reads: CASSLAGTGDEKLFF. CDR3 in DNA: TGTGCCAGCAGCTTAGCCGGGACAGGGGATGAAAAACTGTTTTTT.

This sequence joins TRBV5-4 and TRBJ2-5; possible D gene TRBD2, 5 bases. Germline values: CDR1 SGHNT, CDR2 YYREEE (reference sequence). The germline V and J ends were trimmed by 2 bases and 2 bases, with 13 bases remaining between them. This CDR3 has 15 residues. CDR3 in DNA: TGTGCCAGCAGCTTCCGGGGTCAAGTTCAAGAGACCCAGTACTTC. Translated: CASSFRGQVQETQYF. The full variable domain, completed using reference TRBV5-4 and TRBJ2-5, is ETGVTQSPTHLIKTRGQQVTLRCSSQSGHNTVSWYQQALGQGPQFIFQYYREEENGRGNFPPRFSGLQFPNYSSELNVNALELDDSALYLCASSFRGQVQETQYFGPGTRLLVL.

V and J are TRBV5-5 and TRBJ1-2, with TRBD1 identical over 9 bases. The CDR3 totals 17 residues. The germline gives CDR1 SGHKS, CDR2 YYEKEE (reference sequence). V shed 3 bases and J 3 bases; nucleotides not matched to a gene: 12. The CDR3 spells CASSSGQGRIWDYGYTF. The CDR3 DNA reads as TGTGCCAGCAGCTCGGGACAGGGTAGAATTTGGGACTATGGCTACACCTTC.

V gene TRBV5-1 combines with J gene TRBJ2-1; TRBD1 matches at 9 bases. The CDR3 length is 19 residues. Germline CDR1 and CDR2: SGHRS and YFSETQ. V dropped 2 bases and J dropped 9; count of bases not matched to a gene: 21. CDR3 protein: CASSLLPTTPGQGRGEQFF. CDR3 in DNA: TGCGCCAGCAGCTTATTGCCCACTACCCCGGGACAGGGAAGGGGTGAGCAGTTCTTC. The full variable domain, rest sourced from reference TRBV5-1 and TRBJ2-1, is KAGVTQTPRYLIKTRGQQVTLSCSPISGHRSVSWYQQTPGQGLQFLFEYFSETQRNKGNFPGRFSGRQFSNSRSEMNVSTLELGDSALYLCASSLLPTTPGQGRGEQFFGPGTRLTVL.

The chain links TRBV24-1 to TRBJ2-3; 7 nucleotides line up with TRBD2. CDR1 is KGHDR, CDR2 SFDVKD, per germline. The ends lost 4 bases at V and 2 bases at J; junction bases unmatched: 8. This CDR3 contains 16 residues. The CDR3 loop reads CATSEALAELTDTQYF. CDR3 in DNA: TGTGCCACCAGTGAGGCCCTAGCGGAGCTCACAGATACGCAGTATTTT.

The genes are TRBV6-1 and TRBJ1-3; D is unclear. Trimming shortened V by 2 bases and J by 4 bases, and 12 bases separated the two germline ends. The germline V gene encodes CDR1 MNHNS and CDR2 SASEGT. The CDR3 consists of 15 residues. CDR3 residues: CASSEWEESGNTIYF. CDR3 nucleotides: TGTGCCAGCAGTGAATGGGAGGAGAGCGGAAACACCATATATTTT.

The chain has TRBV3-1 (or the pseudogene TRBV3-2) and TRBJ1-5; the D is unclear. The CDR3 spans 16 residues. Trimming cost V 1 base and J 7 bases, with 17 bases left between them. Germline assignment: CDR1 LGHDT and CDR2 YNNKEL (reference sequence). CDR3 DNA: TGTGCCAGCAGCCAAGGATCAGGCTCCCGAAGGCAGCCCCAGCATTTT. It codes for CASSQGSGSRRQPQHF.

The gene calls are TRBV11-2 and TRBJ1-1; D is ambiguous. The CDR3 length is 13 residues. Germline V gene lookup returns CDR1 SGHAT and CDR2 FQNNGV. Trimming shortened V by 1 base and J by 6 bases, and 9 bases separated the two germline ends. The CDR3 coding sequence is TGTGCCAGCAGCTTAGGGCCGGGCCCTGAAGCTTTCTTT. Protein product: CASSLGPGPEAFF.

V and J are TRBV7-9 and TRBJ2-3; no clear D gene. Germline values: CDR1 SEHNR, CDR2 FQNEAQ (reference sequence). The CDR3 spans 14 residues. V was cut by 2 bases and J by 2 bases, with 8 bases left in between. CDR3 coding DNA: TGTGCCAGCAGCTTAATACCCGACACAGATACGCAGTATTTT. Its protein product is CASSLIPDTDTQYF.

This chain uses TRBV7-2 with TRBJ1-3; a possible D gene is TRBD1 (6 bases). The CDR3 spans 15 residues. Germline CDR1 reads SGHTA; CDR2 reads FQGNSA. With 4 bases removed from V and 1 base from J, the gap between germline ends came to 11 bases. The CDR3 nucleotides are TGTGCCAGCAGCTCGTACAGGGAATCTGGAAACACCATATATTTT. This encodes CASSSYRESGNTIYF.

This chain joins TRBV6-5 and TRBJ2-7; D is perhaps TRBD2 (6 bases). The germline V gene has CDR1 MNHEY and CDR2 SVGAGI. V was cut by 8 bases and J by 0 bases, with 11 bases left in between. The CDR3 totals 13 residues. For the CDR3, the DNA is TGTGCCAGCCGGGCGGGAAGCTCCTACGAGCAGTACTTC. This codes for CASRAGSSYEQYF.

The chain employs TRBV6-5 and TRBJ1-3; a weak D match, TRBD1 (6 bases). This CDR3 contains 14 residues. Trimming stripped 6 bases from V and 0 bases from J, with 9 bases between. Germline V lookup: CDR1 MNHEY, CDR2 SVGAGI. CDR3 loop: CASRTGYSGNTIYF. The CDR3 DNA is TGTGCCAGCAGAACAGGGTACTCTGGAAACACCATATATTTT.

The chain uses TRBV5-1 and TRBJ2-2; TRBD2 agrees at 10 bases. CDR3 length: 15 residues. Germline CDR1 reads SGHRS; CDR2 reads YFSETQ. The V segment lost 2 bases and the J segment 5 bases; nucleotides outside the gene matches: 3. For the CDR3, the DNA is TGCGCCAGCAGCTTTAGCGGGAGGAGTACCGGGGAGCTGTTTTTT. Protein: CASSFSGRSTGELFF. Full variable domain (missing parts from reference TRBV5-1 and TRBJ2-2): KAGVTQTPRYLIKTRGQQVTLSCSPISGHRSVSWYQQTPGQGLQFLFEYFSETQRNKGNFPGRFSGRQFSNSRSEMNVSTLELGDSALYLCASSFSGRSTGELFFGEGSRLTVL.

CDR3 in amino acids: CASSPTYNSPLHF. The DNA of the CDR3 is TGTGCCAGCAGTCCTACTTATAATTCACCCCTCCACTTT. The rearrangement uses TRBV12-3 or TRBV12-4 and TRBJ1-6, with unresolved D. CDR3 size: 13 residues. The ends were cut back, 5 bases at V and 4 bases at J, with 6 bases in the middle.

The J gene is TRBJ2-3, the V gene TRBV10-3; TRBD1 agrees at 8 bases. Germline V gene data show CDR1 as ENHRY and CDR2 as SYGVKD. The trim removed 7 bases at V and 1 base at J, leaving 1 base unmatched. The CDR3 contains 13 residues. The CDR3 loop is CAITGQGTDTQYF. The CDR3, as DNA: TGTGCCATCACGGGACAGGGCACAGATACGCAGTATTTT.

V usage is TRBV19 and J usage is TRBJ2-1; possible D gene TRBD1, 5 bases. Germline CDR1 LNHDA, CDR2 SQIVND (reference sequence). V was clipped by 3 bases and J by 5 bases, with 14 bases between them. The CDR3 is made up of 15 amino acids. The CDR3 region has the DNA TGTGCCAGTAGTATTGAGAAAGGGGCCCACAATGAGCAGTTCTTC. Translation gives CASSIEKGAHNEQFF.

The chain carries TRBV7-2 and TRBJ1-5; TRBD1 matches at 7 bases. The V gene end was trimmed by 2 bases and the J gene end by 2 bases; junction bases not matched to a gene: 3. This CDR3 region has 15 residues. Germline V gene lookup returns CDR1 SGHTA and CDR2 FQGNSA. In DNA form, the CDR3 reads TGTGCCAGCAGCTTACAGGGGGAGGGCAATCAGCCCCAGCATTTT. Protein: CASSLQGEGNQPQHF. Based on the CDR3 plus reference TRBV7-2 and TRBJ1-5, the full variable domain is GAGVSQSPSNKVTEKGKDVELRCDPISGHTALYWYRQSLGQGLEFLIYFQGNSAPDKSGLPSDRFSAERTGGSVSTLTIQRTQQEDSAVYLCASSLQGEGNQPQHFGDGTRLSIL.

V and J are TRBV14 and TRBJ1-1; 8 bases are a match to TRBD1. The CDR3 runs 14 residues. Trimming cost V 0 bases and J 10 bases; bases outside gene matches: 7. CDR1 is SGHDN, CDR2 FVKESK, per germline. The CDR3 nucleotides read TGTGCCAGCAGCCAAGACACCAGGGGGCTGTCAGCTTTCTTT. The encoded protein is CASSQDTRGLSAFF.

The CDR3, as DNA: TGTGCCAGCAGCTCTCGGACTAGCGGGAAAGGGGTTCGTGTAAATGAGCAGTTCTTC. It encodes CASSSRTSGKGVRVNEQFF. V is TRBV27 and J is TRBJ2-1; 12 bases fit TRBD2. The CDR3 consists of 19 residues. Germline loops: CDR1 MNHEY, CDR2 SMNVEV (reference sequence). J lost 7 bases, V lost 6 bases, and 19 bases had no gene match.

This clone appeared once. The chain carries TRBV5-1 and TRBJ2-2; 8 nucleotides align to TRBD1. V lost 2 bases, J lost 0 bases, and 0 bases stayed unmatched. The CDR3 loop spans 15 amino acids. Germline-derived CDR1 and CDR2 are SGHRS and YFSETQ. CDR3 residues: CASSLQGANTGELFF. As DNA, the CDR3 is TGCGCCAGCAGCTTACAGGGGGCGAACACCGGGGAGCTGTTTTTT.

The chain combines TRBV7-9 with TRBJ2-2; 10 bases align to TRBD2. The V gene's germline CDR1 is SEHNR and CDR2 FQNEAQ (reference sequence). The CDR3 totals 15 residues. With 5 bases clipped from V and 5 bases from J, the junction kept 5 bases outside the gene matches. In DNA, the CDR3 is TGTGCCAGCAGCCGGACTAGCGGAGGGACCGGGGAGCTGTTTTTT. Translating gives CASSRTSGGTGELFF. Based on the CDR3 plus reference TRBV7-9 and TRBJ2-2, the full variable domain is DTGVSQNPRHKITKRGQNVTFRCDPISEHNRLYWYRQTLGQGPEFLTYFQNEAQLEKSRLLSDRFSAERPKGSFSTLEIQRTEQGDSAMYLCASSRTSGGTGELFFGEGSRLTVL.

The CDR3 is CASSLEYHQPQHF. Here the CDR3 DNA reads TGTGCCAGCAGCTTAGAGTACCATCAGCCCCAGCATTTT. The V call is TRBV7-2, the J call TRBJ1-5; D call uncertain. CDR3 length: 13 amino acids. Trimming left V 1 base short and J 5 bases short, with 6 bases between. CDR1 is SGHTA, CDR2 FQGNSA, per germline.

The chain combines TRBV7-4 with TRBJ1-4, with 9 bases fitting TRBD1. V trimming: 1 base; J trimming: 8 bases; junction bases outside the gene matches: 14. Germline assignment: CDR1 SGHVT and CDR2 SQSDAQ. The CDR3 runs 18 residues. CDR3: CASSLGSQGTGQDEKLFF. DNA of the CDR3: TGTGCCAGCAGCTTAGGCAGCCAAGGGACAGGGCAAGACGAAAAACTGTTTTTT.

The chain combines TRBV7-2 with TRBJ2-3; no firm D call. The V gene lost 4 bases and the J gene lost 6 bases, with 8 bases spanning the gap. CDR3 length equals 12 residues. CDR1 and CDR2 from the germline V gene are SGHTA and FQGNSA. Written as DNA, the CDR3 is TGTGCCAGCAGCTCTTATCTCGATACGCAGTATTTT. Amino acid sequence: CASSSYLDTQYF.

The V call is TRBV5-1, the J call TRBJ1-6, with 7 bases fitting TRBD1. The germline V gene has CDR1 SGHRS and CDR2 YFSETQ. The V and J ends lost 7 bases and 5 bases, in that order; junction bases with no gene match: 6. The CDR3 has 14 residues. The CDR3 nucleotides read TGCGCCAGCGCCAGGGGGGTCGATAATTCACCCCTCCACTTT. Translating it yields CASARGVDNSPLHF. Full variable domain (rest looked up from reference TRBV5-1 and TRBJ1-6): KAGVTQTPRYLIKTRGQQVTLSCSPISGHRSVSWYQQTPGQGLQFLFEYFSETQRNKGNFPGRFSGRQFSNSRSEMNVSTLELGDSALYLCASARGVDNSPLHFGNGTRLTVT.

The chain employs TRBV6-5 and TRBJ2-1; 7 bases are a match to TRBD1. V lost 4 bases to trimming and J lost 0 bases; unmatched junction nucleotides: 6. The CDR3 loop spans 16 amino acids. Germline V gene lookup returns CDR1 MNHEY and CDR2 SVGAGI. CDR3 sequence: CASSFTTGASYNEQFF. The CDR3 nucleotides read TGTGCCAGCAGTTTCACCACAGGGGCCTCCTACAATGAGCAGTTCTTC.

The CDR3, as DNA: TGTGCCAGCAGCCAAGAACCAGGGGGAAATTCACCCCTCCACTTT. It is translated as CASSQEPGGNSPLHF. The chain couples TRBV3-1 (or the pseudogene TRBV3-2) to TRBJ1-6, with 7 bases that match TRBD1. Germline V gene lookup returns CDR1 LGHDT and CDR2 YNNKEL (reference sequence). The CDR3 runs 15 residues. V lost 0 bases and J lost 7; bases outside the gene matches: 3.

This chain uses TRBV5-1 with TRBJ2-7; 9 positions agree with TRBD1. The V and J ends lost 3 bases and 3 bases, in that order; junction bases with no gene match: 7. The CDR3 has 15 residues. Germline CDR1 and CDR2: SGHRS and YFSETQ. The CDR3 is CASSWTGQGLYEQYF. In DNA, the CDR3 is TGCGCCAGCAGCTGGACGGGACAGGGCCTCTACGAGCAGTACTTC.

CDR3 sequence: CASTQGRLGNTIYF. The CDR3 nucleotides are TGTGCCAGTACCCAGGGGCGTCTGGGAAACACCATATATTTT. This chain links TRBV19 with TRBJ1-3, with a possible D match to TRBD1 (6 bases). The CDR3 is 14 amino acids. The germline V gene encodes CDR1 LNHDA and CDR2 SQIVND (reference sequence). Trimming took 7 bases from V and 4 from J, leaving 14 bases between them.